This passage covers 26 T cell receptor beta chains from one sample sequenced in a study of T cell responses to AZD1222 COVID-19 vaccine. The method was immunoSEQ multiplex PCR; TCRdb's version includes in-frame clones alone and lacks a portion of them. The table lists 73,000 or so clones, around three quarters of them singletons. Here the sequenced sample was peripheral blood, taken 28 days after the second AZD1222 dose. All receptors come from an adult who received the AZD1222 COVID-19 vaccine.

A single count supports this clone. V and J are TRBV9 and TRBJ2-1, with D hard to call. This CDR3 comprises 13 residues. The V gene lost 3 bases and the J gene lost 8 bases, with 12 bases spanning the gap. Germline V CDR1 and CDR2: SGDLS, YYNGEE. CDR3 region: CASSATMVHEQFF. The DNA for the CDR3 is TGTGCCAGCAGCGCCACTATGGTTCATGAGCAGTTCTTC. The whole variable domain, remainder taken from reference TRBV9 and TRBJ2-1, is DSGVTQTPKHLITATGQRVTLRCSPRSGDLSVYWYQQSLDQGLQFLIQYYNGEERAKGNILERFSAQQFPDLHSELNLSSLELGDSALYFCASSATMVHEQFFGPGTRLTVL.

This clone was seen a single time. The V call is TRBV6-7, the J call TRBJ1-4; no firm D call. TRBV6-7 is an ORF, and what it does is uncertain. The CDR3 loop spans 14 amino acids. V was shortened by 5 bases and J by 0 bases, with 7 bases between the two germline ends. This CDR3 reads CASSDTTTNEKLFF. The DNA for the CDR3 is TGTGCCAGCAGTGACACAACAACTAATGAAAAACTGTTTTTT.

The rearrangement joins TRBV20-1 to TRBJ2-7; the match to TRBD2 covers 7 bases. J lost 7 bases, V lost 3 bases, and 6 bases had no gene match. Germline CDR1 DFQATT, CDR2 SNEGSKA (reference sequence). The CDR3 consists of 12 residues. CDR3 sequence: CSASMGGDEQYF. CDR3 nucleotide sequence: TGCAGTGCTAGTATGGGGGGGGATGAGCAGTACTTC.

V gene TRBV9 combines with J gene TRBJ2-2; 8 nucleotides align to TRBD2. CDR3 length: 16 amino acids. V lost 0 bases to trimming and J lost 0 bases; unmatched junction nucleotides: 1. Looked up from germline, CDR1 is SGDLS and CDR2 is YYNGEE. The CDR3 DNA sequence: TGTGCCAGCAGCGTAGCGGGGGGGGCGAACACCGGGGAGCTGTTTTTT. It specifies CASSVAGGANTGELFF.

The chain carries TRBV10-3 and TRBJ1-1, with D possibly being TRBD1 (6 bases). CDR1 and CDR2 (germline): ENHRY, SYGVKD. Deletions cut 0 bases from V and 7 bases from J, with 15 bases between. CDR3 length: 15 residues. The CDR3 protein is CAISESGGRDIEAFF. The CDR3 bases are TGTGCCATCAGTGAGTCGGGGGGGCGCGATATTGAAGCTTTCTTT.

The gene calls are TRBV9 and TRBJ2-3; D not resolved. The length of the CDR3 is 13 residues. Germline V lookup: CDR1 SGDLS, CDR2 YYNGEE. V lost 3 bases and J 6 bases, leaving 11 bases between the germline ends. The CDR3 is CASSAGRTDTQYF. Here the CDR3 DNA reads TGTGCCAGCAGCGCCGGCCGGACGGATACGCAGTATTTT.

This clone was recorded a few times. V and J are TRBV7-3 and TRBJ1-5; D is uncertain. Trimming took 5 bases from V and 0 from J, leaving 14 bases between them. The CDR3 has 16 amino acids. CDR1 and CDR2 (germline): SGHTA, FQGTGA. CDR3 sequence: CASSPSERDSNQPQHF. CDR3 nucleotide sequence: TGTGCCAGCAGCCCCTCGGAGAGGGATAGCAATCAGCCCCAGCATTTT.

The chain couples TRBV9 to TRBJ2-3; D possibly matches TRBD1 or TRBD2 (6 bases each). The CDR3 totals 13 residues. The V end lost 5 bases, the J end lost 11 bases, and 18 bases lay between the germline ends. CDR1 is SGDLS, CDR2 YYNGEE, per germline. CDR3 sequence reads: CASSQGGTPLQYF. The CDR3 bases are TGTGCCAGCAGTCAAGGAGGGACACCCCTGCAGTATTTT.

This clone was observed once. This chain links TRBV7-3 with TRBJ1-1, with D tentatively TRBD1 (6 bases). The ends were cut back, 3 bases at V and 5 bases at J, with 10 bases in the middle. The germline V gene has CDR1 SGHTA and CDR2 FQGTGA. This CDR3 comprises 13 residues. The CDR3 region has the DNA TGTGCCAGCAGCTTGAGGGGGAGGACTGAAGCTTTCTTT. The encoded protein is CASSLRGRTEAFF.

This chain links TRBV27 with TRBJ2-7; D unclear. The CDR3 sequence is 13 residues long. CDR1 MNHEY and CDR2 SMNVEV come from the germline V gene (reference sequence). The germline V and J ends were trimmed by 8 bases and 6 bases, with 17 bases remaining between them. The CDR3 DNA reads as TGTGCCAGCTCAGTTTTGGAGACTGGCGAGCAGTACTTC. Translated, it gives CASSVLETGEQYF.

The rearrangement joins TRBV3-1 (or the pseudogene TRBV3-2) to TRBJ2-7; 7 bases align to TRBD1. The V gene end was trimmed by 1 base and the J gene end by 2 bases; junction bases not matched to a gene: 2. CDR1 is LGHDT, CDR2 YNNKEL, per germline (reference sequence). The CDR3 covers 14 residues. The CDR3 region is CASSQVTGTYEQYF. The CDR3 bases are TGTGCCAGCAGCCAAGTGACAGGGACCTACGAGCAGTACTTC.

The V gene is TRBV27, the J gene TRBJ1-1; maybe TRBD1 (5 bases). CDR1 and CDR2 from the germline V gene are MNHEY and SMNVEV (reference sequence). V was cut by 1 base and J by 0 bases, with 9 bases left in between. The CDR3 consists of 15 residues. This CDR3 is CASSLLGQMNTEAFF. The DNA for the CDR3 is TGTGCCAGCAGTTTATTGGGGCAGATGAACACTGAAGCTTTCTTT.

The chain has TRBV5-1 and TRBJ1-3; D remains ambiguous. The CDR3 is 14 residues long. Per the germline V gene, CDR1 is SGHRS and CDR2 is YFSETQ. Trimming took off 4 bases at V and 8 bases at J, with 16 bases between the two ends. In nucleotides, the CDR3 is TGCGCCAGCAGCAGTCTGATGGGAGCTGACACCATATATTTT. Translated, it gives CASSSLMGADTIYF.

V and J are TRBV7-9 and TRBJ2-2, with a tentative D call TRBD1 (6 bases). The CDR3 is 15 amino acids. V was shortened by 3 bases and J by 5 bases, with 13 bases between the two germline ends. Germline V lookup: CDR1 SEHNR, CDR2 FQNEAQ (reference sequence). In nucleotides, the CDR3 is TGTGCCAGCAGCTTTTCGAGGGGGTTTACCGGGGAGCTGTTTTTT. Translating it yields CASSFSRGFTGELFF.

The CDR3 spells CASSVAGLPHNEQFF. CDR3 nucleotides: TGTGCCAGCAGCGTAGCGGGGTTGCCCCACAATGAGCAGTTCTTC. The chain carries TRBV9 and TRBJ2-1, with a weak D call TRBD2 (5 bases). Between the trimmed V and J ends, which lost 0 bases and 5 bases, there was a span of 12 bases. CDR3 length: 15 amino acids. Germline assignment: CDR1 SGDLS and CDR2 YYNGEE. Full variable domain (rest looked up from reference TRBV9 and TRBJ2-1): DSGVTQTPKHLITATGQRVTLRCSPRSGDLSVYWYQQSLDQGLQFLIQYYNGEERAKGNILERFSAQQFPDLHSELNLSSLELGDSALYFCASSVAGLPHNEQFFGPGTRLTVL.

The genes are TRBV21-1 and TRBJ1-4; the table's TRBD1 call for D was not verified on the DNA. TRBV21-1 is described as a pseudogene. CDR3 length: 16 residues. The CDR3 is CASSKAQGPYGEKLFF. CDR3 sequence (DNA): TGTGCCAGCAGCAAAGCACAGGGCCCCTACGGTGAAAAACTGTTTTTT.

This sequence joins TRBV25-1 and TRBJ2-5, with unresolved D. Trimming left V 1 base short and J 1 base short, with 7 bases between. Germline V gene data show CDR1 as MGHDK and CDR2 as SYGVNS. The CDR3 totals 14 residues. The CDR3 DNA reads as TGTGCCAGCAGTGAATTCGGGTTCCAAGAGACCCAGTACTTC. It is translated as CASSEFGFQETQYF.

This sequence joins TRBV28 and TRBJ2-7, with D unclear. Germline-derived CDR1 and CDR2 are MDHEN and SYDVKM. Trimming removed 3 bases at V and 3 bases at J, with 12 bases between. The CDR3 covers 14 residues. CDR3 coding DNA: TGTGCCAGCAGTTTTACGGCCAATAACTACGAGCAGTACTTC. Amino acids: CASSFTANNYEQYF.

V is TRBV5-4 and J is TRBJ1-1; D is unresolved. The CDR3 is 17 amino acids. Germline V gene sequence: CDR1 SGHNT, CDR2 YYREEE (reference sequence). V was cut by 0 bases and J by 1 base, with 16 bases left in between. The chain's CDR3 is CASSLAGKEAGNTEAFF. The DNA of the CDR3 is TGTGCCAGCAGCTTGGCGGGAAAGGAGGCAGGGAACACTGAAGCTTTCTTT.

The V call is TRBV20-1, the J call TRBJ2-7, with TRBD1 identical over 7 bases. The junction had 7 bases not matched to a gene; V was cut back by 3 bases and J by 2 bases. Germline CDR1 is DFQATT and CDR2 is SNEGSKA (reference sequence). The CDR3 covers 14 residues. The CDR3 DNA reads as TGCAGTGCTAGTTCGGGACAGATACCCTACGAGCAGTACTTC. This gives the protein CSASSGQIPYEQYF.

The rearrangement uses TRBV5-1 and TRBJ2-3; 11 positions agree with TRBD1. This CDR3 is 16 amino acids long. The V gene end was trimmed by 4 bases and the J gene end by 2 bases; junction bases not matched to a gene: 6. CDR1 is SGHRS, CDR2 YFSETQ, per germline. This CDR3 reads CASSPRTGGTTDTQYF. In DNA form, the CDR3 reads TGCGCCAGCAGCCCCCGGACAGGGGGCACCACAGATACGCAGTATTTT. Together with reference TRBV5-1 and TRBJ2-3, the CDR3 gives the full variable domain: KAGVTQTPRYLIKTRGQQVTLSCSPISGHRSVSWYQQTPGQGLQFLFEYFSETQRNKGNFPGRFSGRQFSNSRSEMNVSTLELGDSALYLCASSPRTGGTTDTQYFGPGTRLTVL.

The chain couples TRBV6-5 to TRBJ2-7; TRBD1 matches at 8 bases. After removal of 8 bases from V and 2 bases from J, the junction contained 8 bases not matched to a gene. The germline CDR1 and CDR2 sequences are MNHEY and SVGAGI. This CDR3 comprises 14 residues. Written as DNA, the CDR3 is TGTGCCAGCGCCCAGGGGGCAGGACCCTACGAGCAGTACTTC. Its translation: CASAQGAGPYEQYF.

The V gene is TRBV20-1, the J gene TRBJ2-7; D is unclear. CDR1 is DFQATT and CDR2 is SNEGSKA in the germline V gene (reference sequence). V lost 1 base and J 4 bases, leaving 5 bases between the germline ends. The CDR3 length is 11 residues. CDR3 in amino acids: CSARVGYEQYF. CDR3 DNA: TGCAGTGCTAGAGTAGGTTACGAGCAGTACTTC.

The chain recombines TRBV19 with TRBJ1-1, with D possibly matching TRBD1 (6 bases). The CDR3 is made up of 14 amino acids. V shed 0 bases and J shed 4 bases, with 9 bases lying between them. Germline loops: CDR1 LNHDA, CDR2 SQIVND (reference sequence). CDR3 nucleotides: TGTGCCAGTAGTATAGAAGGCAGGGGCACTGAAGCTTTCTTT. The encoded protein is CASSIEGRGTEAFF.

J is TRBJ2-5 and V is TRBV7-9; 9 nucleotides match TRBD2. Germline V gene lookup returns CDR1 SEHNR and CDR2 FQNEAQ (reference sequence). V shed 5 bases and J 5 bases; nucleotides not matched to a gene: 9. The CDR3 contains 15 residues. The CDR3 bases are TGTGCCAGCAGCCCCAATAGCGGGAGTTGGGAGACCCAGTACTTC. Residues: CASSPNSGSWETQYF.

For the CDR3, the DNA is TGTGCCAGCAGCTTAACGGGGGGCCAGCAAGAGACCCAGTACTTC. It codes for CASSLTGGQQETQYF. The J gene is TRBJ2-5, the V gene TRBV7-9, with TRBD2 as a possible D gene (7 bases). CDR3 length equals 15 residues. V was cut by 2 bases and J by 2 bases, with 12 bases left in between. Germline CDR1 is SEHNR and CDR2 is FQNEAQ (reference sequence). The variable domain in full, completed from reference TRBV7-9 and TRBJ2-5, reads DTGVSQNPRHKITKRGQNVTFRCDPISEHNRLYWYRQTLGQGPEFLTYFQNEAQLEKSRLLSDRFSAERPKGSFSTLEIQRTEQGDSAMYLCASSLTGGQQETQYFGPGTRLLVL.